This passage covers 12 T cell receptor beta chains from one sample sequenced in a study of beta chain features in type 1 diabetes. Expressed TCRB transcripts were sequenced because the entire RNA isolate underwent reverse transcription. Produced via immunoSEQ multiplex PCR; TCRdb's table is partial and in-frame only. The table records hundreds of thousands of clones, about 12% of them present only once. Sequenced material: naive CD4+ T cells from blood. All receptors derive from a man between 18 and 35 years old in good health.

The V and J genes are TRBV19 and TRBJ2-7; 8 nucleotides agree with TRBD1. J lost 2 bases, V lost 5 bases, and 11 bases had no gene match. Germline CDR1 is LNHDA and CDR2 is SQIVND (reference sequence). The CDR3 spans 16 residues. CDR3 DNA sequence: TGTGCCAGTAGTCTTCACGGACAGGGTGGCACCTACGAGCAGTACTTC. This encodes CASSLHGQGGTYEQYF.

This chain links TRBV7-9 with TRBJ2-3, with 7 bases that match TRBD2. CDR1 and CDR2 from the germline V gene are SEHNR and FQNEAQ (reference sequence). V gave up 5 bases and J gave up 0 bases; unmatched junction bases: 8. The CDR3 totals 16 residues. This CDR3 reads CASSRMGGVSTDTQYF. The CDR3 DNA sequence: TGTGCCAGCAGCCGAATGGGGGGGGTTAGCACAGATACGCAGTATTTT.

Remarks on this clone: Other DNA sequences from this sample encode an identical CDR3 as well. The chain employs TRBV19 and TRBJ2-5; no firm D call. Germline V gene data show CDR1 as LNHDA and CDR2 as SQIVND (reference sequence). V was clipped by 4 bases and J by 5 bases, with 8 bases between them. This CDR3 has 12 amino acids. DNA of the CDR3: TGTGCCAGTAGTACAGGCCTCGAGACCCAGTACTTC. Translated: CASSTGLETQYF.

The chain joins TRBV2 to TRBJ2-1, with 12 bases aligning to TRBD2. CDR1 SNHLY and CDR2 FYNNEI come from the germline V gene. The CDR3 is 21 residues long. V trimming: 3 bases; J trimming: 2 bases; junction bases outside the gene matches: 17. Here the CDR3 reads CASSDRLAGEVSHDPYNEQFF. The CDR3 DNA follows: TGTGCCAGCAGTGATCGACTAGCGGGAGAGGTTTCCCACGACCCCTACAATGAGCAGTTCTTC.

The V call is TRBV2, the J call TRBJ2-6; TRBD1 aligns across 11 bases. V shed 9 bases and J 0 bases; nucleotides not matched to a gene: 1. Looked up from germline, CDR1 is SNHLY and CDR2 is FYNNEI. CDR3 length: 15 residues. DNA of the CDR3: TGTGCCAGTGGGACAGGGGGCTCTGGGGCCAACGTCCTGACTTTC. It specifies CASGTGGSGANVLTF. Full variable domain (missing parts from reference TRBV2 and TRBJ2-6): EPEVTQTPSHQVTQMGQEVILRCVPISNHLYFYWYRQILGQKVEFLVSFYNNEISEKSEIFDDQFSVERPDGSNFTLKIRSTKLEDSAMYFCASGTGGSGANVLTFGAGSRLTVL.

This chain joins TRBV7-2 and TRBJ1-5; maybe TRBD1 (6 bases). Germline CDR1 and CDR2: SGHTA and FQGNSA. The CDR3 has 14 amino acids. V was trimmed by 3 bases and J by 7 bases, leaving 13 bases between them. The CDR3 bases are TGTGCCAGCAGCTTTTCACAGGGCTACCAGCCCCAGCATTTT. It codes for CASSFSQGYQPQHF.

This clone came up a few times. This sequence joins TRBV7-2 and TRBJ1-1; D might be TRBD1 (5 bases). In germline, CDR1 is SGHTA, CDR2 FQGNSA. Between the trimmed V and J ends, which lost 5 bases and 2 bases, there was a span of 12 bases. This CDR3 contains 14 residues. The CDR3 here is CASSPTTVNTEAFF. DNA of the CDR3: TGTGCCAGCAGCCCGACGACAGTAAACACTGAAGCTTTCTTT.

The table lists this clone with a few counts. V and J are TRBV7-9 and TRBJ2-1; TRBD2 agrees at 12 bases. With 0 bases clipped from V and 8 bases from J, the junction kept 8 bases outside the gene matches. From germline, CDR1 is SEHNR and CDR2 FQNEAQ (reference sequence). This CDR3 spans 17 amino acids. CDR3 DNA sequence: TGTGCCAGCAGCTTAGCGGGCCTAGCGGGGGGGCCTGATGAGCAGTTCTTC. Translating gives CASSLAGLAGGPDEQFF.

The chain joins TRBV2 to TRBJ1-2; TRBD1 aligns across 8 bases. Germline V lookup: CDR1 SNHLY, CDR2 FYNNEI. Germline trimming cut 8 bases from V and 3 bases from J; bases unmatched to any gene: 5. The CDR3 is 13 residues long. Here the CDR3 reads CASVLTGDYGYTF. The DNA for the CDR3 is TGTGCCAGCGTACTGACAGGGGACTATGGCTACACCTTC.

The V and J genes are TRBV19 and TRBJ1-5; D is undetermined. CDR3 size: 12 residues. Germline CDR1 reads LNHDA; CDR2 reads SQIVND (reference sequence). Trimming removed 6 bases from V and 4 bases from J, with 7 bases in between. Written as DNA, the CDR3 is TGTGCCAGTAGGGAGCGAAATCAGCCCCAGCATTTT. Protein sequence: CASRERNQPQHF.

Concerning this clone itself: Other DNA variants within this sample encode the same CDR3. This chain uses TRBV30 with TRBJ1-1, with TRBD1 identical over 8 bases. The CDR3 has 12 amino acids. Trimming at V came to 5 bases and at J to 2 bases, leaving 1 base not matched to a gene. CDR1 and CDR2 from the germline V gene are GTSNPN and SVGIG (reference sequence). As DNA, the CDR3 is TGTGCCTGGGACAGGGGAAACACTGAAGCTTTCTTT. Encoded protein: CAWDRGNTEAFF. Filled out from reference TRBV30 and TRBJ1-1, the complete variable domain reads SQTIHQWPATLVQPVGSPLSLECTVEGTSNPNLYWYRQAAGRGLQLLFYSVGIGQISSEVPQNLSASRPQDRQFILSSKKLLLSDSGFYLCAWDRGNTEAFFGQGTRLTVV.

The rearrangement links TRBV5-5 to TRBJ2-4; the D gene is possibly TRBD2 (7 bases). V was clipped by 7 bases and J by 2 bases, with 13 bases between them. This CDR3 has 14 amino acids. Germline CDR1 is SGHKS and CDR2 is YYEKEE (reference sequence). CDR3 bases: TGTGCCAGCGCCGGCGGGGGCTCCAAAAACATTCAGTACTTC. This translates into CASAGGGSKNIQYF.